At least ten counts were recorded for the clone carrying this TCR beta chain. Antigen: not known. V was cut by 3 bases and J by 1 base, with 9 bases left in between. The germline V gene has CDR1 SGHVS and CDR2 FQNEAQ. The CDR3 consists of 14 residues. The data originate from a study of early T cells in non-severe SARS-CoV-2 infection. Study-level information: The study sequenced bulk RNA from unsorted whole blood, with chains unpaired. Study-wide points: VDJdb matches were skewed toward anti-spike CD8 T cell responses.

Tagging with unique molecular identifiers was applied to individual cDNA molecules. MiXCR, applied by TCRdb to the 5' RACE reads, yields one record per CDR3 protein. The table shows roughly 77,000 distinct CDR3 sequences, with 9% to 15% occurring only once. This chain joins TRBV7-8 and TRBJ1-1; D not resolved. The sequence was collected from an adult who was a healthcare worker with PCR-confirmed SARS-CoV-2 infection or an uninfected control (not recorded which). The sequencing input was whole blood. CDR3 DNA sequence: TGTGCCAGCAGCTTCAGGACGGGGAACACTGAAGCTTTCTTT. Amino acid sequence: CASSFRTGNTEAFF.